The source of this T cell receptor beta chain is a study of blood T cell repertoires in COVID-19 (dated by TCRdb to 2020 to 2021). About the investigation overall: The collaborator samples originated in the United States, Italy and Spain and spanned the acute and convalescent phases of COVID-19. The material from the prospective study consisted of cDNA or gDNA derived from T cells, B-cell-depleted T cells, or PBMCs. The dataset comprised deeply sampled blood TCRbeta repertoires from subjects exposed to, actively infected with, or recovered from COVID-19. A freely available public database, intended as a resource for researchers studying the immune response to SARS-CoV-2, is where the repertoires were released. Samples came from the ongoing ImmuneRACE study (first 160 participants) plus 1,254 subjects from 6 global collaborators. The sample metadata nearly always contained a de-identified subject ID, COVID-19 status, age in years and sex. Where available, HLA class I and class II types were obtained from metadata supplied by the sample provider rather than from assay-based typing. Study-level results and caveats: Clinical and demographic metadata were provided uncurated, with the amount varying by source and participant.

Comment on this clone: Its antigen is currently not known. No per-base quality is available; no much larger clone lies one base away.

TCRbeta CDR3 regions were amplified from genomic DNA using the immunoSEQ Assay, a bias-controlled multiplex PCR. The study's own analysis went as follows. The number of nucleated cells in each sample was estimated from the amplification of reference gene primers within the assay. To quantify the absolute abundance of each unique TCRbeta CDR3 rearrangement, sequence reads were collapsed and filtered. Productive Simpson clonality was computed per sample as the square root of Simpson's diversity index over productive rearrangements. TCRdb stores this immuneACCESS table with in-frame sequences only. Part of the clones is absent; in the studies checked, under half of the shortfall reflects unresolved V genes, and no reason is known for the rest. The D gene and trimming were derived from the DNA, and the V and J assignments and clone size from that table. This sample is represented by 360,000 or so clones; almost 90% of them were singletons. Over 0.9% of the sample goes to the ten largest clones.

Enrolling through a virtual design, the prospective study's participants ranged in age from roughly 18 to 95 years and lived across some 23 United States geographic areas. Cohort assignment in the prospective study relied on participant-reported clinical history from a screening survey and a study questionnaire. Exposed participants had been in contact, within 2 weeks of entering the study, with a person who had a PCR-confirmed or clinician-diagnosed case of COVID-19. In the prospective study, whole blood, serum and a nasopharyngeal or oropharyngeal swab were collected from each participant by mobile phlebotomists. Participants in the prospective study had the option to provide additional blood draws and questionnaires over a 2-month period. Blood samples from the prospective study were shipped frozen or at room temperature prior to DNA extraction. This receptor was taken from a woman aged 25-40 years who had been exposed to COVID-19. The sample consisted of PBMCs or T cells enriched from blood (not recorded which).

The CDR3 reads CASSQAGRSYGYTF. The sequenced DNA: TGTGCCAGCAGCCAAGCCGGGAGGTCCTATGGCTACACCTTC. This chain joins TRBV3-1 (or the pseudogene TRBV3-2) to TRBJ1-2; too little of a D gene remains to name it. The CDR3 contains 14 residues, cysteine and phenylalanine counted. Only the CDR3 region is kept as DNA, spanning 42 bases read in frame from base 1. Reading the germline V gene (reference sequence) gives CDR1 LGHDT and CDR2 YNNKEL. Deletion took 1 base off V and 4 bases off J, with a span of 10 bases between the germline ends.